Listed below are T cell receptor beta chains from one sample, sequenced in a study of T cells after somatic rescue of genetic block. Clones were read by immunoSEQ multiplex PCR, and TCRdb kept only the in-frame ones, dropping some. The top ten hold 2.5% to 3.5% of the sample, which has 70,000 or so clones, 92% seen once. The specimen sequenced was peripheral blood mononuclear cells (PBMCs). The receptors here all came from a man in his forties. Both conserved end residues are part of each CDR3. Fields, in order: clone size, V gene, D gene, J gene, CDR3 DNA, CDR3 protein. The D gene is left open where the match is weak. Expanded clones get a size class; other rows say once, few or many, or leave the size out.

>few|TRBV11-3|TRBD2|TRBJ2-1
TGTGCCAGCAGCTCCCCGGGACTATTTCATGAGCAGTTCTTC
CASSSPGLFHEQFF
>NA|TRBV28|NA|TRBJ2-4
TGTGCCAGCAGTTCGCTTGGGGCCAAAAACATTCAGTACTTC
CASSSLGAKNIQYF
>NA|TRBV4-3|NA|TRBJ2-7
TGCGCCAGCAGCCAAGACCCCAATCCGTCTATCTACGAGCAGTACTTC
CASSQDPNPSIYEQYF
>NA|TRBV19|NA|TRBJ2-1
TGTGCCAGTGCCGGGACCGTATCCTACAATGAGCAGTTCTTC
CASAGTVSYNEQFF
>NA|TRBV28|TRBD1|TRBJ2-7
TGTGCCAGCAGTGGTGGGACAGCTCAAGGAGTTTCGGAGTACTTC
CASSGGTAQGVSEYF
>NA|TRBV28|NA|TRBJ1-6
TGTGCCAGCAGTTTTCTCGGGGGTCGATCACCCCTCCACTTT
CASSFLGGRSPLHF
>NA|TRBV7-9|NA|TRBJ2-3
TGTGCCAGCACCCCTAGCACAGATACGCAGTATTTT
CASTPSTDTQYF
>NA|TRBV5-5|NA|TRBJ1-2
TGTGCCAGCAGCTTGACCTTGGGCTATGGCTACACCTTC
CASSLTLGYGYTF
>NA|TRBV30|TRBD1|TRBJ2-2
TGTGCCTGGAAGACAGGGTGGAACGGGGAGCTGTTTTTT
CAWKTGWNGELFF
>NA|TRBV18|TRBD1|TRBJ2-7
TGTGCCAGCTCACCGAACGAATTGGGGACAGGGGGCTCCTACGAGCAGTACTTC
CASSPNELGTGGSYEQYF
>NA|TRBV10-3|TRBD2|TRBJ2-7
TGTGCCATCAGTGCCGGGGGGGAGCAGTACTTC
CAISAGGEQYF
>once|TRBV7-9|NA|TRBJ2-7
TGTGCCAGCAGCCCACAGGGAACCTACGAGCAGTACTTC
CASSPQGTYEQYF
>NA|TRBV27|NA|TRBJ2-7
TGTGCCAGCAGTTTATCAGGGGCGCTGGGCTACGAGCAGTACTTC
CASSLSGALGYEQYF
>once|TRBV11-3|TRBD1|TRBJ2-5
TGTGCCAGCAGCCCCGGGGGACAGGGGGTTGGAGAGACCCAGTACTTC
CASSPGGQGVGETQYF
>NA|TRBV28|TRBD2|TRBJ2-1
TGTGCCAGCAGTACCCCTAGGACTAGCGGGAGGTGGGATGAGCAGTTCTTC
CASSTPRTSGRWDEQFF
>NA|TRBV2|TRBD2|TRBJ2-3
TGTGCCAGCAGTGACAGCGGGAGGGGGGCAGATACGCAGTATTTT
CASSDSGRGADTQYF
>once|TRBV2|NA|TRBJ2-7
TGTGCCAGCGGAAGGGGGGAGGCCCTCGGGCACGAGCAGTACTTC
CASGRGEALGHEQYF
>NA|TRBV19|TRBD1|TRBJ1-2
TGTGCCAGTAGTCTAACAGGGGACTATGGCTACACCTTC
CASSLTGDYGYTF
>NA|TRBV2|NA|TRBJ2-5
TGTGCCAGCACCCCTCCGGCGGAGACCCAGTACTTC
CASTPPAETQYF
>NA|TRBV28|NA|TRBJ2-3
TGTGCCAGCAGTCCGGAGGGCCTCAGCACAGATACGCAGTATTTT
CASSPEGLSTDTQYF
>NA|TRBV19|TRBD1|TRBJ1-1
TGTGCCAGTAGTATACACAGGGGGCGAGCCAAAATCCCGAGAGCTTTCTTT
CASSIHRGRAKIPRAFF
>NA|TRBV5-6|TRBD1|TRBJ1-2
TGTGCCAGCAGCTACGACAGGGGTTCAGTATATGGCTACACCTTC
CASSYDRGSVYGYTF
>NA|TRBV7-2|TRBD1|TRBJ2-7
TGTGCCAGCAGCCAGACCGGGACAGACTCCTACGAGCAGTACTTC
CASSQTGTDSYEQYF
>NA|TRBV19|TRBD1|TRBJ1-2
TGTGCCAGTAGTATCCGACAGGGGATGCGAGGCTACACCTTC
CASSIRQGMRGYTF
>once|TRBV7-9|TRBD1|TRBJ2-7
TGTGCCAGCAGCTTTACCGGGACAGGGAGCGAGCAGTACTTC
CASSFTGTGSEQYF
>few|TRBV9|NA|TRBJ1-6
TGTGCCAGCACCACGGACTCGGGTGTTTCACCCCTCCACTTT
CASTTDSGVSPLHF
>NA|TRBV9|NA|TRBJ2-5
TGTGCCAGCAGCCCACCATACCAAGAGACCCAGTACTTC
CASSPPYQETQYF
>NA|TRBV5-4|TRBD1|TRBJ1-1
TGTGCCAGCAGCCCGGGACAGAGGGCTATGAACACTGAAGCTTTCTTT
CASSPGQRAMNTEAFF
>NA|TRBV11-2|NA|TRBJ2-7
TGTGCCAGCAGCTTAGCTCGAGAGACAGGCGCCTACGAGCAGTACTTC
CASSLARETGAYEQYF
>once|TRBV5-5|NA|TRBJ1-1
TGTGCCAGCAGCTTGGATGGGACGGGAAACACTGAAGCTTTCTTT
CASSLDGTGNTEAFF
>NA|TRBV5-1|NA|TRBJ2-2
TGCGCCAGCAAAGAGAGGGAGACCACCGGGGAGCTGTTTTTT
CASKERETTGELFF
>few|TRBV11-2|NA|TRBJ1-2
TGTGCCAGCAGCTCAACAGTATATGGCTACACCTTC
CASSSTVYGYTF
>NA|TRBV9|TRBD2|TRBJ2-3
TGTGCCAGCAGCCTAGCGGGAGGCCGGAGAGATACGCAGTATTTT
CASSLAGGRRDTQYF
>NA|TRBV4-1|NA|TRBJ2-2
TGCGCCAGCAGCCCCCGGGACTCTAACTCCCCCGGGGAGCTGTTTTTT
CASSPRDSNSPGELFF
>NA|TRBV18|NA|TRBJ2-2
TGTGCCAGCTCACCGGGTCAGCGAACCGGGGAGCTGTTTTTT
CASSPGQRTGELFF
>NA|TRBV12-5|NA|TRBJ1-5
TGTGCTAGTGGGCACCTAACCGGGGGCTCTCAGCCCCAGCATTTT
CASGHLTGGSQPQHF
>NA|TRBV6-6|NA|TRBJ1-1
TGTGCCAGCAGTAAGGGAGCACGTGAAGCTTTCTTT
CASSKGAREAFF
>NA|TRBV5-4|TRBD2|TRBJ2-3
TGTGCCAGCAGCTTGGGCGGCGGGGGGGCCACAGATACGCAGTATTTT
CASSLGGGGATDTQYF
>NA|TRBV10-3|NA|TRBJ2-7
TGTGCCATCCGGTCAGGGGTTCAGTACGAGCAGTACTTC
CAIRSGVQYEQYF
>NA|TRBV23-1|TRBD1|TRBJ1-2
TGCGCCAGCCGAACCGGGACAGGGTATAGCTATGGCTACACCTTC
CASRTGTGYSYGYTF
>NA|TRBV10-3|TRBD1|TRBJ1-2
TGTGCCATCAGTGGGTCGGGACAGGGGGGCTATGGCTACACCTTC
CAISGSGQGGYGYTF
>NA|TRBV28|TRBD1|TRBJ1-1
TGTGCCAGCAGGCCGACAGGGGGCCTCGAAGCTTTCTTT
CASRPTGGLEAFF
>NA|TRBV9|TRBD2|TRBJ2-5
TGTGCCAGCAGCGTAGAGGCGGGGGGGGAGACCCAGTACTTC
CASSVEAGGETQYF
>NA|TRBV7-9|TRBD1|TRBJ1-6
TGTGCCAGCAGCTCAACGGACAGGGGCCGTTTTTCACCCCTCCACTTT
CASSSTDRGRFSPLHF
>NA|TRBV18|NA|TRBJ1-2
TGTGCCAGCTCCCCCGTCCCACCCTATAACTATGGCTACACCTTC
CASSPVPPYNYGYTF
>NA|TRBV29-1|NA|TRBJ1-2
TGCAGCGCCGGCGGGGGGGGCTATGGCTACACCTTC
CSAGGGGYGYTF
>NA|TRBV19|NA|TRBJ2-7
TGTGCCAGTAGTGCGACCCGGGTCTACGAGCAGTACTTC
CASSATRVYEQYF
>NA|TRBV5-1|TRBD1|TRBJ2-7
TGCGCCAGCAGCCCCCGGGACAGGGGAGACGAGCAGTACTTC
CASSPRDRGDEQYF
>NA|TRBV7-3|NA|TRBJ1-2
TGTGCCAGCAGCTCGACCGGGAGTCCCCCCTATGGCTACACCTTC
CASSSTGSPPYGYTF
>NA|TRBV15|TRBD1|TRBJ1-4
TGTGCCACCAGCAGAGACCGACTGACAGGGTCTGATGAAAAACTGTTTTTT
CATSRDRLTGSDEKLFF
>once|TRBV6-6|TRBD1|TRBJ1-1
TGTGCCAGCTTCAAATCCGGGACAGCTGAAGCTTTCTTT
CASFKSGTAEAFF
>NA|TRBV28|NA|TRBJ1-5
TGTGCCAGCAATAGGGACTATAGCAATCAGCCCCAGCATTTT
CASNRDYSNQPQHF
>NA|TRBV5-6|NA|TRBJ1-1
TGTGCCAGCAGCTTTAGCCGGGGGGCCACTGAAGCTTTCTTT
CASSFSRGATEAFF